One and the same sample provided the 15 T cell receptor beta chains below, sequenced in a study of CD8 T cells in Susac syndrome. Random-hexamer reverse transcription was applied to about 0.5 to 1 ug RNA. Via MiXCR, TCRdb re-called the immunoSEQ multiplex PCR reads, giving one row per CDR3 protein. There are over 100,000 distinct CDR3 sequences in the sample; 92% occur only once, and over 0.1% lies in the top ten. Source material: CD8+ T cells from PBMCs. Receptors originate from a human donor in good health.

This clonotype has more than one count but fewer than ten. This chain links TRBV7-2 with TRBJ2-7; 11 nucleotides align to TRBD1. With V trimmed by 5 bases and J by 3 bases, 3 bases remained unmatched. Germline lookup yields CDR1 SGHTA and CDR2 FQGNSA. The CDR3 consists of 14 residues. The DNA of the CDR3 is TGTGCCAGCAGCCCCGGGACAGGGGGCTACGAGCAGTACTTC. As protein: CASSPGTGGYEQYF.

The chain carries TRBV29-1 and TRBJ2-5; D remains ambiguous. V was shortened by 7 bases and J by 5 bases, with 14 bases between the two germline ends. Looked up from germline, CDR1 is SQVTM and CDR2 is ANQGSEA. The CDR3 loop spans 12 amino acids. CDR3 sequence (DNA): TGCAGCGCCGCGGTTAGCTCGGAGACCCAGTACTTC. Translating it yields CSAAVSSETQYF.

V and J are TRBV5-1 and TRBJ2-7; D is perhaps TRBD1 or TRBD2 (6 bases each). The CDR3 is made up of 15 amino acids. The ends were cut back, 1 base at V and 2 bases at J, with 13 bases in the middle. The germline gives CDR1 SGHRS, CDR2 YFSETQ. This CDR3 reads CASSLTGAQTYEQYF. The CDR3 nucleotides are TGCGCCAGCAGCTTGACGGGGGCACAAACCTACGAGCAGTACTTC.

The CDR3 DNA reads as TGCAGCGTGACAGGGTCTTCTGAAGCTTTCTTT. This codes for CSVTGSSEAFF. V and J are TRBV29-1 and TRBJ1-1; 7 nucleotides match TRBD1. Looked up from germline, CDR1 is SQVTM and CDR2 is ANQGSEA. This CDR3 spans 11 amino acids. After removal of 6 bases from V and 6 bases from J, the junction contained 4 bases not matched to a gene.

The chain recombines TRBV6-6 with TRBJ1-5, with D possibly being TRBD1 (5 bases). Trimming removed 0 bases at V and 6 bases at J, with 15 bases between. CDR3 length: 16 residues. Germline V gene data show CDR1 as MNHNY and CDR2 as SVGAGI (reference sequence). The CDR3 loop is CASSYSMGGTGQPQHF. The CDR3 DNA follows: TGTGCCAGCAGTTACTCGATGGGGGGAACCGGTCAGCCCCAGCATTTT.

The genes are TRBV29-1 and TRBJ2-4; TRBD1 might be the D (5 bases). With 3 bases removed from V and 0 bases from J, the gap between germline ends came to 21 bases. The CDR3 is made up of 18 amino acids. Germline CDR1 and CDR2: SQVTM and ANQGSEA. CDR3 loop: CSVDGWRQCLLAKNIQYF. As DNA, the CDR3 is TGCAGCGTTGACGGTTGGAGACAGTGCTTGCTAGCCAAAAACATTCAGTACTTC.

This chain connects TRBV12-5 to TRBJ2-7; a weak D match, TRBD1 (6 bases). Germline CDR1 LGHNT, CDR2 FRNRAP. The length of the CDR3 is 17 residues. Trimming took off 6 bases at V and 1 base at J, with 22 bases between the two ends. CDR3 coding DNA: TGTGCTAGTGGGCCGCCCTCCGAACAGGGCTTATCCTACGAGCAGTACTTC. As protein: CASGPPSEQGLSYEQYF.

This clonotype appeared a single time. This chain joins TRBV2 and TRBJ1-2; a possible D gene is TRBD1 (5 bases). The V gene's germline CDR1 is SNHLY and CDR2 FYNNEI. The CDR3 has 15 residues. V lost 6 bases, J lost 0 bases, and 14 bases lay in between. As DNA, the CDR3 is TGTGCCAGCAGGCGGGACGGAGAGACTAACTATGGCTACACCTTC. It encodes CASRRDGETNYGYTF.

This clonotype turned up a few times. The chain employs TRBV18 and TRBJ2-7; D gene ambiguous. This CDR3 spans 11 amino acids. V lost 4 bases and J lost 4, with 5 bases in between. Germline lookup yields CDR1 KGHSH and CDR2 LQKENI. CDR3: CASSLKYEQYF. As DNA, the CDR3 is TGTGCCAGCTCACTTAAGTACGAGCAGTACTTC. The full variable domain, rest sourced from reference TRBV18 and TRBJ2-7, is NAGVMQNPRHLVRRRGQEARLRCSPMKGHSHVYWYRQLPEEGLKFMVYLQKENIIDESGMPKERFSAEFPKEGPSILRIQQVVRGDSAAYFCASSLKYEQYFGPGTRLTVT.

This clonotype was found once. V usage is TRBV3-1 and J usage is TRBJ1-2; no firm D call. Trimming took off 3 bases at V and 8 bases at J, with 7 bases between the two ends. From germline, CDR1 is LGHDT and CDR2 YNNKEL (reference sequence). CDR3 length: 11 amino acids. The CDR3 region has the DNA TGTGCCAGCAGCCAGAGTTTGGGCTACACCTTC. It is translated as CASSQSLGYTF. The full variable domain, in which reference TRBV3-1 and TRBJ1-2 provide the parts outside the CDR3, is DTAVSQTPKYLVTQMGNDKSIKCEQNLGHDTMYWYKQDSKKFLKIMFSYNNKELIINETVPNRFSPKSPDKAHLNLHINSLELGDSAVYFCASSQSLGYTFGSGTRLTVV.

The V call is TRBV20-1, the J call TRBJ2-7; 10 bases line up with TRBD1. Germline CDR1 and CDR2: DFQATT and SNEGSKA (reference sequence). V lost 0 bases and J lost 5; bases outside the gene matches: 7. The CDR3 consists of 15 residues. For the CDR3, the DNA is TGCAGTGCTAGAGATCGGACAGGGGGAATGAACGAGCAGTACTTC. Its translation is CSARDRTGGMNEQYF.

The chain has TRBV19 and TRBJ1-5; 8 bases are a match to TRBD1. The CDR3 totals 16 residues. Trimming at V came to 6 bases and at J to 7 bases, leaving 14 bases not matched to a gene. Germline loops: CDR1 LNHDA, CDR2 SQIVND (reference sequence). The CDR3 spells CASRTDRVGAGQPQHF. The CDR3 DNA is TGTGCCAGTAGAACGGACAGGGTTGGGGCAGGACAGCCCCAGCATTTT.

The chain links TRBV29-1 to TRBJ1-2; tentative D call: TRBD1 (6 bases). The CDR3 length is 15 residues. The V gene's germline CDR1 is SQVTM and CDR2 ANQGSEA. Trimming pared 1 base from V and 7 bases from J, leaving 19 bases between. The CDR3 bases are TGCAGCGTTGAAGTCAAGCTTGGGGGGCCGCTTGGCTACACCTTC. Translated, it gives CSVEVKLGGPLGYTF.

The rearrangement joins TRBV4-3 to TRBJ2-2; tentatively, D is TRBD1 or TRBD2 (6 bases each). The CDR3 contains 15 residues. V lost 4 bases to trimming and J lost 3 bases, with 12 bases between them. The germline V gene encodes CDR1 LGHNA and CDR2 YSLEER. CDR3 residues: CASSPGDIYTGELFF. As DNA, the CDR3 is TGCGCCAGCAGCCCGGGGGACATTTACACCGGGGAGCTGTTTTTT.

As to this clonotype: One junction end disagrees with the germline gene, perhaps due to a read error. The V and J genes are TRBV12-5 and TRBJ2-1; 13 bases align to TRBD2. CDR1 LGHNT and CDR2 FRNRAP come from the germline V gene. The CDR3 sequence is 14 residues long. The CDR3 DNA sequence: TGTGCTAGTGGACTAGGACTAGCGGGGGAGCCTCTAATCTTC. This translates into CASGLGLAGEPLIF.